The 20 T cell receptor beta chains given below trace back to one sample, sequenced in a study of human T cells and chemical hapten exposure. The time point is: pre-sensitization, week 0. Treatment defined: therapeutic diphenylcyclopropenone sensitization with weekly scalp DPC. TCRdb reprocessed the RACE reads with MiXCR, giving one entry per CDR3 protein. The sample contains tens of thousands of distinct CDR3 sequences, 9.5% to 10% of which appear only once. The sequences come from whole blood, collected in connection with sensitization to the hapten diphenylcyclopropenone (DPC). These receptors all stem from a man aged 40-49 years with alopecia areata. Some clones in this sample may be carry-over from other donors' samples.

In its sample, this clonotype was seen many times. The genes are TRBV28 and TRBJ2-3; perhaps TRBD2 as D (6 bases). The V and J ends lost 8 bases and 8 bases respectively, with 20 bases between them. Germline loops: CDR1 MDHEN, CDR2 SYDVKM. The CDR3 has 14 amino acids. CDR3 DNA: TGTGCCAGCTCGGTTAGCGGAACTCGAGGTACGCAGTATTTT. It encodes CASSVSGTRGTQYF.

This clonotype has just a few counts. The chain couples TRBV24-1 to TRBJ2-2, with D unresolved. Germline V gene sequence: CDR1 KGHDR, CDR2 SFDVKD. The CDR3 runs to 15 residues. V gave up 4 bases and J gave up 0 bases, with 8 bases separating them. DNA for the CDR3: TGTGCCACCAGTGAGAGTCCTCCGAACACCGGGGAGCTGTTTTTT. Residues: CATSESPPNTGELFF.

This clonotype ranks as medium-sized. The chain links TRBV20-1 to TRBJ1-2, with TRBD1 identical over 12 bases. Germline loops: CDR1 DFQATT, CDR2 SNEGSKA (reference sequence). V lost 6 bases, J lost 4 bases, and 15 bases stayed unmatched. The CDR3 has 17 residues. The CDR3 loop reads CSANRPGQGALIYGYTF. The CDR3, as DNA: TGCAGTGCCAACAGACCGGGACAGGGGGCTCTAATCTATGGCTACACCTTC.

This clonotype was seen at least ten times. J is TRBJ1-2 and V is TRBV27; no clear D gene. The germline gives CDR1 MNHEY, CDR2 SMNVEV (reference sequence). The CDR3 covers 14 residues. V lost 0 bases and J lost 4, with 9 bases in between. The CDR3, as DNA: TGTGCCAGCAGTTTATCAGGTACTTCCTATGGCTACACCTTC. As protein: CASSLSGTSYGYTF.

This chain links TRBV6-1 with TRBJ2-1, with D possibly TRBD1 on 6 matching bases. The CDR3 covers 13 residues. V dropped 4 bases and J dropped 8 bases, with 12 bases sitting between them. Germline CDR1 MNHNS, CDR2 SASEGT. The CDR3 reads CASSVQGSYEQFF. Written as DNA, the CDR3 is TGTGCCAGCAGTGTCCAGGGGAGCTATGAGCAGTTCTTC.

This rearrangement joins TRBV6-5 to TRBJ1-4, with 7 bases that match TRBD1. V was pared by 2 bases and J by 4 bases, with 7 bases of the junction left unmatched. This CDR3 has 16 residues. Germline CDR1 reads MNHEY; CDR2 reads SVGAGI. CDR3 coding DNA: TGTGCCAGCAGTTACGAGGGGGCGCTTGGTAATGAAAAACTGTTTTTT. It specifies CASSYEGALGNEKLFF.

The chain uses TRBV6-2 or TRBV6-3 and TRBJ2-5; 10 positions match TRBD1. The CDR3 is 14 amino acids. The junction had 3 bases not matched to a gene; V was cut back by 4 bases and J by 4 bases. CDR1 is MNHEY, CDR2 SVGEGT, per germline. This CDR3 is CASSLTGGRETQYF. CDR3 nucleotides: TGTGCCAGCAGTTTGACAGGGGGCCGAGAGACCCAGTACTTC.

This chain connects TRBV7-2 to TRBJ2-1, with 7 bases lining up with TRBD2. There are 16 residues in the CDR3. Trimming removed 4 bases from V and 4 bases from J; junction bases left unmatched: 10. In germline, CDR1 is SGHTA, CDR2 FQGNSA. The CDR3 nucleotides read TGTGCCAGCAGCTCCGAAAGCGGGGCAACGTACAATGAGCAGTTCTTC. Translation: CASSSESGATYNEQFF.

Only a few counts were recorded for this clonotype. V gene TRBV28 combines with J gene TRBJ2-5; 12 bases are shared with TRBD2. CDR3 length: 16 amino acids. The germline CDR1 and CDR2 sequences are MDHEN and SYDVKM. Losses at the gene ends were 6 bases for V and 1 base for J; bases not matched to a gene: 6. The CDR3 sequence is CASSLLLAGGQETQYF. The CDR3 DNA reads TGTGCCAGCAGCCTATTACTAGCGGGAGGCCAAGAGACCCAGTACTTC. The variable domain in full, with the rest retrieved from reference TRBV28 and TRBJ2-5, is DVKVTQSSRYLVKRTGEKVFLECVQDMDHENMFWYRQDPGLGLRLIYFSYDVKMKEKGDIPEGYSVSREKKERFSLILESASTNQTSMYLCASSLLLAGGQETQYFGPGTRLLVL.

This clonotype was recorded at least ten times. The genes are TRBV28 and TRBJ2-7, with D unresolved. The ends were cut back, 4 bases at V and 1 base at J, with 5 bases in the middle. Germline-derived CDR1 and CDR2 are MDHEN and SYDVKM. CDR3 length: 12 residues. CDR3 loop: CASSYFSYEQYF. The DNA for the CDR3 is TGTGCCAGCAGTTACTTTTCCTACGAGCAGTACTTC.

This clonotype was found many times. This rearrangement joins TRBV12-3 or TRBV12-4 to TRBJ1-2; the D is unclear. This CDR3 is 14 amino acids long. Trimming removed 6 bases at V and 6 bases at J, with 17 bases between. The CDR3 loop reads CASSRYIFQDGYTF. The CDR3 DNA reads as TGTGCCAGCAGCAGATACATCTTTCAGGATGGCTACACCTTC.

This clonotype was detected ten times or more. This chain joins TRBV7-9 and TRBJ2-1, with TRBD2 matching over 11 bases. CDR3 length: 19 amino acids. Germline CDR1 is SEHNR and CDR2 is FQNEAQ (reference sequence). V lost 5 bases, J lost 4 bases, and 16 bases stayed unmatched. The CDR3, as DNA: TGTGCCAGCAGCGCGACTAGCGGGGCATCCCGGTTTGTTTACAATGAGCAGTTCTTC. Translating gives CASSATSGASRFVYNEQFF. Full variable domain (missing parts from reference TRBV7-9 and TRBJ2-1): DTGVSQNPRHKITKRGQNVTFRCDPISEHNRLYWYRQTLGQGPEFLTYFQNEAQLEKSRLLSDRFSAERPKGSFSTLEIQRTEQGDSAMYLCASSATSGASRFVYNEQFFGPGTRLTVL.

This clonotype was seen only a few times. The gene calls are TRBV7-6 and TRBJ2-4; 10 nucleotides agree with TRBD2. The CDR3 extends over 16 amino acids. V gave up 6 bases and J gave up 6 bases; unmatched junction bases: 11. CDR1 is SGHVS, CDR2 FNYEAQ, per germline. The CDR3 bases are TGTGCCAGCAGTCGGACTAGCGGACAGTTTACAAACATTCAGTACTTC. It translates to CASSRTSGQFTNIQYF.

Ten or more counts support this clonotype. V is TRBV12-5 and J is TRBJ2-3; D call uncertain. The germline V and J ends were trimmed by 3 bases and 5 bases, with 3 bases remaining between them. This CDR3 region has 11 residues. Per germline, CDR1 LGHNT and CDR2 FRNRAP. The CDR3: CASGFEDTQYF. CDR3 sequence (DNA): TGTGCTAGTGGTTTCGAAGATACGCAGTATTTT.

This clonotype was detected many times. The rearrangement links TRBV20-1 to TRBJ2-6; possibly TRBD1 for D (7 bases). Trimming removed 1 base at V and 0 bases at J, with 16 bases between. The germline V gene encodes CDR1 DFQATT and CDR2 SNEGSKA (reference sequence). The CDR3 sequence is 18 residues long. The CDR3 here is CSARGGGQVNSGANVLTF. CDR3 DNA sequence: TGCAGTGCTAGAGGGGGAGGACAGGTGAACTCTGGGGCCAACGTCCTGACTTTC.

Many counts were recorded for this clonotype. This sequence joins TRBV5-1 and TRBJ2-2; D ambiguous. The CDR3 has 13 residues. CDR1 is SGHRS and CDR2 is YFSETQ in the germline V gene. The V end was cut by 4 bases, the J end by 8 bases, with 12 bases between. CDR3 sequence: CASSQLASGELFF. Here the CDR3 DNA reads TGCGCCAGCAGCCAGCTCGCGTCGGGGGAGCTGTTTTTT. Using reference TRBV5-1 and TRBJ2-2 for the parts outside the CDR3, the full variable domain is KAGVTQTPRYLIKTRGQQVTLSCSPISGHRSVSWYQQTPGQGLQFLFEYFSETQRNKGNFPGRFSGRQFSNSRSEMNVSTLELGDSALYLCASSQLASGELFFGEGSRLTVL.

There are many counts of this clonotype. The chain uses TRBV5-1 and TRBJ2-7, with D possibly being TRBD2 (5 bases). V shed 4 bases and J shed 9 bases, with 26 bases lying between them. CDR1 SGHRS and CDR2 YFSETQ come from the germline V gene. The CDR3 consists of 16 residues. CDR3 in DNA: TGCGCCAGCAGCCGGTCGGGATCCAGATTGGGAAGTCGGCAGTACTTC. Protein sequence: CASSRSGSRLGSRQYF.

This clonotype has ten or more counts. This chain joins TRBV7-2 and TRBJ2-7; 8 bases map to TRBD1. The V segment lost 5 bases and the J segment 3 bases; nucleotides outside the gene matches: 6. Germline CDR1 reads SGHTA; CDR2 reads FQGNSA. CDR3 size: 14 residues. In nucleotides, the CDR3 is TGTGCCAGCAGCCTCGACAGGGGTCGCTACGAGCAGTACTTC. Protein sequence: CASSLDRGRYEQYF.

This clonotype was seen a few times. CDR3 nucleotides: TGTGCCAGCAGCTTCGGGGGAGGGATGCAGTTCTTC. Translated, it gives CASSFGGGMQFF. J is TRBJ2-1 and V is TRBV11-3, with 7 bases aligning to TRBD2. Per the germline V gene, CDR1 is SGHNT and CDR2 is YENEEA. CDR3 length equals 12 residues. The trim removed 3 bases at V and 12 bases at J, leaving 5 bases unmatched.

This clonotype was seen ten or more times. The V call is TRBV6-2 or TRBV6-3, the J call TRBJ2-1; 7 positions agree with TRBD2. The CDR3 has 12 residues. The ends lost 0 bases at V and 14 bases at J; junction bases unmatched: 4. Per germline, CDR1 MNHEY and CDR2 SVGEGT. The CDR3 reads CASSYSSGNKFF. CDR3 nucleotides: TGTGCCAGCAGTTACTCGAGCGGGAATAAGTTCTTC.